This T cell receptor (beta chain) was recovered during a study of beta chain features in type 1 diabetes. Overall study: Age and gender were similar between patients and healthy donors, as were cell yields. Examination covered some 99,000,000 sorted cells spanning all samples.

General study results and limits: TCRB CDR3 length was moderately but significantly reduced in all four CD4+ subsets of Type 1 diabetes patients. Highly expressing activated T cells could be over-counted with a cDNA template. Whatever favoring of shorter templates PCR might show would apply equally to patients and controls.

The CDR3 is 15 residues long. Germline values: CDR1 KGHSH, CDR2 LQKENI. V trimming: 3 bases; J trimming: 8 bases; junction bases outside the gene matches: 3. In its sample, this clone was seen a few times. The antigen is not known. The study reverse transcribed the entire isolated RNA, so it sequenced expressed TCRB transcripts. The table came from immunoSEQ multiplex PCR; TCRdb's copy has only in-frame clones and leaves some out. The sample includes about 340,000 clones, roughly 14% of them seen just once. Sample: naive CD4+ T cells from blood. The chain has TRBV18 and TRBJ2-1, with TRBD2 matching 14 bases. This receptor was taken from a young woman with type 1 diabetes. The CDR3 loop is CASSPPGLAGDEQFF. The CDR3 DNA reads TGTGCCAGCTCACCTCCGGGACTAGCGGGAGATGAGCAGTTCTTC.